This T cell receptor beta chain originates from a study of molecular identifiers for immune sequencing clone quantification. About the study: Replicate experiments took RNA from 20,000 or 100,000 naive CD8 cells, divided it five ways and sequenced four. General study points: Among effectors, clones above 20 RNA copies held over 99% of molecules; among naive cells, under 1%.

Construction of naive CD8 libraries employed roughly 18,000 to 1,000,000 sorted cells together with 10%, 30% or 50% RNA. Sorting was used to obtain naive CD8 T cells (CD8+CD4-CCR7+CD45RA+). Via MiXCR, TCRdb re-called the PCR reads, giving one row per CDR3 protein. Here the sample spans 460,000 or so distinct CDR3 sequences, about 25% being singletons. The table lists this clonotype with many counts. Antigen: not known. Germline V gives CDR1 PRHDT, CDR2 FYEKMQ (reference sequence). V shed 5 bases and J shed 1 base, with 14 bases lying between them. The CDR3 runs to 15 residues. Sequenced material: naive CD8+ T cells from blood, with Jurkat cell RNA spiked in. As to subset: FACS-sorted CD8+CD4-CCR7+CD45RA+ naive T cells. The V and J genes are TRBV13 and TRBJ1-1; unclear D gene. The source is a human donor in good health. Some libraries in this study had Jurkat cell RNA spiked in. The CDR3 is CASSPYGVQNTEAFF. DNA of the CDR3: TGTGCCAGCAGCCCCTATGGGGTTCAGAACACTGAAGCTTTCTTT.